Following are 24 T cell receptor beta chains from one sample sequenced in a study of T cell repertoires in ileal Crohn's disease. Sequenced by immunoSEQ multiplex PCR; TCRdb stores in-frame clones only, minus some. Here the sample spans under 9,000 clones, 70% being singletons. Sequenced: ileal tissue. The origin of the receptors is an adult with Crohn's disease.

The CDR3 DNA reads as TGTGCCAGCAGCGTAGAAGCAGGGGGCTTTTATGGCTACACCTTC. This gives the protein CASSVEAGGFYGYTF. The V gene is TRBV9, the J gene TRBJ1-2, with 8 bases fitting TRBD1. The V gene end was trimmed by 0 bases and the J gene end by 5 bases; junction bases not matched to a gene: 6. CDR3 length: 15 amino acids. Per germline, CDR1 SGDLS and CDR2 YYNGEE.

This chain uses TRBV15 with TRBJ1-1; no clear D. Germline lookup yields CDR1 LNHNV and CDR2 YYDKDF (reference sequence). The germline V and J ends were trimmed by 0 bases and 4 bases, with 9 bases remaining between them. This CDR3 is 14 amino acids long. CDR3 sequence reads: CATSRDGRLTEAFF. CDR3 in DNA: TGTGCCACCAGCAGAGATGGCAGGCTCACTGAAGCTTTCTTT.

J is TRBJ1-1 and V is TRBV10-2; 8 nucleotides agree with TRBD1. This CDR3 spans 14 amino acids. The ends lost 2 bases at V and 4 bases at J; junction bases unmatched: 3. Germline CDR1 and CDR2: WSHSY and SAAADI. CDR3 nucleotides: TGCGCCAGCAGTGAGCCCGACAGGGGCACTGAAGCTTTCTTT. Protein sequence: CASSEPDRGTEAFF.

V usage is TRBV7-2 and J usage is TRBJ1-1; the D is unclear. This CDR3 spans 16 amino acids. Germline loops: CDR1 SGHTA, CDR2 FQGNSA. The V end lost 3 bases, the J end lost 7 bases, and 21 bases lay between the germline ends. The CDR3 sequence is CASSFSRGPGEGEAFF. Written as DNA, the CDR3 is TGTGCCAGCAGCTTTAGTAGAGGGCCTGGGGAAGGTGAAGCTTTCTTT.

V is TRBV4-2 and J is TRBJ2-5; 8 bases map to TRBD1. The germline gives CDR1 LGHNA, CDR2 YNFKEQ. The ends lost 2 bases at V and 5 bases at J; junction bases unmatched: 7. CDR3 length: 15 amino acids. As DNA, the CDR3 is TGTGCCAGCAGCCAACAGGACAGGGAAGCGGAGACCCAGTACTTC. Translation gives CASSQQDREAETQYF.

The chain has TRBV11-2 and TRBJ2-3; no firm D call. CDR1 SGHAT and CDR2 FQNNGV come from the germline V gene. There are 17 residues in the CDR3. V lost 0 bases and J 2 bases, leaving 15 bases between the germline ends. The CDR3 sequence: CASSLDLKLDFTDTQYF. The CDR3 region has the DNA TGTGCCAGCAGCTTAGATCTGAAGCTAGACTTCACAGATACGCAGTATTTT. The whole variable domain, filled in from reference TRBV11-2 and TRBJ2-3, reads EAGVAQSPRYKIIEKRQSVAFWCNPISGHATLYWYQQILGQGPKLLIQFQNNGVVDDSQLPKDRFSAERLKGVDSTLKIQPAKLEDSAVYLCASSLDLKLDFTDTQYFGPGTRLTVL.

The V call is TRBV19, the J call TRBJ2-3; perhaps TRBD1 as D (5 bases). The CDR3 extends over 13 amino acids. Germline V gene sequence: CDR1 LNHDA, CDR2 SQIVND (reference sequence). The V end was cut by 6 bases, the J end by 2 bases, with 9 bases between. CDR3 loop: CASRRGYTDTQYF. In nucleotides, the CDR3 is TGTGCCAGTAGAAGGGGTTACACAGATACGCAGTATTTT.

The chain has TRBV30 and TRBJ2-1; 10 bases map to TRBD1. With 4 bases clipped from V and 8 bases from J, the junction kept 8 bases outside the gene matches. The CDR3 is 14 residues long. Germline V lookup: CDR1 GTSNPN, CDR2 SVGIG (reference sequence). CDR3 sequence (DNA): TGTGCCTGGATCGGGACAGGGGCTTGGTATGAGCAGTTCTTC. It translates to CAWIGTGAWYEQFF.

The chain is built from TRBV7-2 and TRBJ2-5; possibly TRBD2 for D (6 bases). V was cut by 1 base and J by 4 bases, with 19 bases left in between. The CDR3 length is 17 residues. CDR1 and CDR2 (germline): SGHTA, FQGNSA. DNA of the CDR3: TGTGCCAGCAGCTTAGAGATTCGTAGGGGAGGCCGAGAGACCCAGTACTTC. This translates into CASSLEIRRGGRETQYF.

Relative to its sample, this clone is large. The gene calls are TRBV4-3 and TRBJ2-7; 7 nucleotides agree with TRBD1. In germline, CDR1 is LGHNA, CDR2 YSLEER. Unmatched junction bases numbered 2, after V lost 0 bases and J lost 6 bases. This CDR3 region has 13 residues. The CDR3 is CASSQDRGLEQYF. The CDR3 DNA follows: TGCGCCAGCAGCCAAGATAGGGGGCTCGAGCAGTACTTC.

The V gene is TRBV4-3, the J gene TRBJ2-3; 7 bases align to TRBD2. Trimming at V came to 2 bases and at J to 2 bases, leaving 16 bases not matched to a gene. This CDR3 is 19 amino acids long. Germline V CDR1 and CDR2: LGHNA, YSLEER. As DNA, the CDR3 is TGCGCCAGCAGCCAATCTCTCCCGCGGGCTAGCGGATACACAGATACGCAGTATTTT. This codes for CASSQSLPRASGYTDTQYF.

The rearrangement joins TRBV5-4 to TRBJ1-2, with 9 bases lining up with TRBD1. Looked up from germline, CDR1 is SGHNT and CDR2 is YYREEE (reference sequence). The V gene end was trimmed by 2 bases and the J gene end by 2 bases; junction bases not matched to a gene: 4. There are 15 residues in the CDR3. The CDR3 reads CASSFFGTGNYGYTF. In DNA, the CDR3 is TGTGCCAGCAGCTTTTTCGGGACAGGGAACTATGGCTACACCTTC.

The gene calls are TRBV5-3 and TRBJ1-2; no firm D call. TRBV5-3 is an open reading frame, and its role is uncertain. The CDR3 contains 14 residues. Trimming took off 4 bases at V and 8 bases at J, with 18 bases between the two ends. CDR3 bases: TGTGCCAGAAGCACCGGAGGTGGGGAATCGGGCTACACCTTC. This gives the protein CARSTGGGESGYTF.

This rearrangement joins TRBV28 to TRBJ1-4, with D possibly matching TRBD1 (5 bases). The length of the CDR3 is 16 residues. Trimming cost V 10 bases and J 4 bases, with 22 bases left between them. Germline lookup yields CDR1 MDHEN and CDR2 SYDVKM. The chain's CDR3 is CATNRRGTWGNEKLFF. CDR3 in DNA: TGTGCCACCAATCGTAGGGGCACTTGGGGTAATGAAAAACTGTTTTTT.

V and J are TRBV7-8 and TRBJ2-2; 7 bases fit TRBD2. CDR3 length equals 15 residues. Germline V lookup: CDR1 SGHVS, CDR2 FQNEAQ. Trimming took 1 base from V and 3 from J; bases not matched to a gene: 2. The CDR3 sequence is CASSLGDYYTGELFF. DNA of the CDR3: TGTGCCAGCAGCTTAGGGGACTACTACACCGGGGAGCTGTTTTTT.

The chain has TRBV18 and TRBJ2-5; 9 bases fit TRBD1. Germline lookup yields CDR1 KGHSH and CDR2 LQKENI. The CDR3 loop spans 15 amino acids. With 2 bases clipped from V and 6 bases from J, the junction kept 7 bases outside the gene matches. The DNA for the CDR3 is TGTGCCAGCTCACCAACGGGACAGGGTGGAAAGACCCAGTACTTC. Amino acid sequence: CASSPTGQGGKTQYF.

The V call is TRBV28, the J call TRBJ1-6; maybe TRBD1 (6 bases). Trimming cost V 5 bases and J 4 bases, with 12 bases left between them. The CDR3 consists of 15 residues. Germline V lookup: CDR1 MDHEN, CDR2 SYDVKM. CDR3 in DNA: TGTGCCAGCAGTCGGGTCCAGGGGTATAATTCACCCCTCCACTTT. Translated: CASSRVQGYNSPLHF. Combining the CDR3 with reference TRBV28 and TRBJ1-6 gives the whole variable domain DVKVTQSSRYLVKRTGEKVFLECVQDMDHENMFWYRQDPGLGLRLIYFSYDVKMKEKGDIPEGYSVSREKKERFSLILESASTNQTSMYLCASSRVQGYNSPLHFGNGTRLTVT.

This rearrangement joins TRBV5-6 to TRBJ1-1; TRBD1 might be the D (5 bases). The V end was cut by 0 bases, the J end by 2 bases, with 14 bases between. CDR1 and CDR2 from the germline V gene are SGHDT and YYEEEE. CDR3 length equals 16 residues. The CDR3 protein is CASSLADDSINTEAFF. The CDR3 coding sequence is TGTGCCAGCAGCTTGGCGGACGACAGCATTAACACTGAAGCTTTCTTT.

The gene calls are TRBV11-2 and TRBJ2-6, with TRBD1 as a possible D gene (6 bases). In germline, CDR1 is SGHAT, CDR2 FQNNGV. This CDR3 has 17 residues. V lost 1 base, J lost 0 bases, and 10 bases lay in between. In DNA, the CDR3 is TGTGCCAGCAGCTTAGGTCCAGGGGCCTCTGGGGCCAACGTCCTGACTTTC. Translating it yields CASSLGPGASGANVLTF.

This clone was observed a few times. CDR3 protein: CARSAIVDLGAQYF. The CDR3 bases are TGTGCCAGGAGCGCGATCGTGGACCTCGGGGCCCAGTACTTC. This sequence joins TRBV7-2 and TRBJ2-5, with D perhaps TRBD2 (5 bases). CDR1 is SGHTA and CDR2 is FQGNSA in the germline V gene. The ends were cut back, 9 bases at V and 9 bases at J, with 23 bases in the middle. The CDR3 covers 14 residues.

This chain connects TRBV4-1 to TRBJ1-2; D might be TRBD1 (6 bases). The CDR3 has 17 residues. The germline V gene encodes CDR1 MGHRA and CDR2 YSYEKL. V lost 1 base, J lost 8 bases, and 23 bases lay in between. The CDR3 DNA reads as TGCGCCAGCAGCCAAGTCCCTTCGTGGACAGATACGTGGGGCTACACCTTC. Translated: CASSQVPSWTDTWGYTF.

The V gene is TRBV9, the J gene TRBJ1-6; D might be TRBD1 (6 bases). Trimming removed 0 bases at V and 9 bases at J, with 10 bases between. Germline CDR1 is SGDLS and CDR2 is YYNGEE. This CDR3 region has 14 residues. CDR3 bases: TGTGCCAGCAGCGTAGGGGGGGGCCGTTCACCCCTCCACTTT. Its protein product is CASSVGGGRSPLHF.

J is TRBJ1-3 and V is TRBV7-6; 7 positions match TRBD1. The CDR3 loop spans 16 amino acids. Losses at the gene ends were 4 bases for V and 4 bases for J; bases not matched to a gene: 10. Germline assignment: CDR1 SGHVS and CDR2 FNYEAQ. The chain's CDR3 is CASSSATGWVGNTIYF. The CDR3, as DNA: TGTGCCAGCAGCTCGGCGACAGGGTGGGTCGGAAACACCATATATTTT.

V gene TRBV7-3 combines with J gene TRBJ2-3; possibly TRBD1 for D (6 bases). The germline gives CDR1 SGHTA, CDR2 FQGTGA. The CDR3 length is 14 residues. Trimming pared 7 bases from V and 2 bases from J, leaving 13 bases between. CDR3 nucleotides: TGTGCCAGCACTACGGGACAAGACACAGATACGCAGTATTTT. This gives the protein CASTTGQDTDTQYF.